This TCR beta chain is from a study of T cells in Graves' hyperthyroidism and ophthalmopathy. There were TCR beta CDR3 regions amplified from RNA transcripts. Carried out on the TCR CDR3, a first-round RT-PCR used the HTBI primer set. TCRdb redid the calling of the multiplex PCR reads with MiXCR, one entry per CDR3 protein. Of almost 250,000 distinct CDR3 sequences in the sample, approximately 23% are singletons; the top ten hold 35%. Study-wide results and limits: By a 13 V-J model, ophthalmopathy was set apart from stable hyperthyroidism.

The V gene's germline CDR1 is LGHNT and CDR2 FRNRAP. CDR3 size: 14 residues. V was clipped by 3 bases and J by 3 bases; unmatched bases: 4. Details on this clonotype: Its target is not known.

The clonotype originates from a woman aged 40 to 55 with Graves' ophthalmopathy. Sequenced sample: blood. V is TRBV12-5 and J is TRBJ1-1, with 7 bases aligning to TRBD1. CDR3 region: CASGFLQGYTEAFF. The CDR3 DNA reads TGTGCTAGTGGTTTCCTACAGGGGTACACTGAAGCTTTCTTT.